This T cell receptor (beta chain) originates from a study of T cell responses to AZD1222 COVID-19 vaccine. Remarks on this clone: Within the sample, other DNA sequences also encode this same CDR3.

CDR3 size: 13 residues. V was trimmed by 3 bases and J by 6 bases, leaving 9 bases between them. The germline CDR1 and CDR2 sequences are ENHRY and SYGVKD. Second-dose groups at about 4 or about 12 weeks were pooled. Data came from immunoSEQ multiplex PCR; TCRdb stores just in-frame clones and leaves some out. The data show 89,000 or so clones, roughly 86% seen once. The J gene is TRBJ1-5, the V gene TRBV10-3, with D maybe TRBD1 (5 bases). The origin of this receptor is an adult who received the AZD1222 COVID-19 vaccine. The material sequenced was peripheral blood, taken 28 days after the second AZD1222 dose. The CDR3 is CAISESGGQPQHF. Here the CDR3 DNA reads TGTGCCATCAGTGAATCGGGGGGTCAGCCCCAGCATTTT.